Shown below are 9 T cell receptor beta chains from a single sample sequenced in a study of radiotherapy plus CTLA-4 blockade in lung cancer. Data came from immunoSEQ multiplex PCR; TCRdb stores just in-frame clones and leaves some out. The sample records fewer than 75,000 clones, over 75% being singletons. Material: peripheral blood, obtained from a patient treated with radiotherapy plus ipilimumab. The receptors come from a human donor with non-small cell lung cancer that progressed on radiotherapy plus ipilimumab.

The CDR3 DNA reads as TGTGCCAGCAGCGGACAACTAGCGGGAGATTTCAATGAGCAGTTCTTC. Protein: CASSGQLAGDFNEQFF. This chain uses TRBV9 with TRBJ2-1; TRBD2 matches 11 bases. The CDR3 totals 16 residues. Germline assignment: CDR1 SGDLS and CDR2 YYNGEE. V lost 3 bases and J lost 6; bases outside the gene matches: 8.

The chain combines TRBV9 with TRBJ2-3, with unresolved D. This CDR3 contains 13 residues. Germline CDR1 and CDR2: SGDLS and YYNGEE. Trimming removed 3 bases from V and 6 bases from J, with 11 bases in between. The CDR3 is CASSGPSLDTQYF. CDR3 coding DNA: TGTGCCAGCAGCGGACCCAGTTTGGATACGCAGTATTTT.

The chain combines TRBV28 with TRBJ1-1; perhaps TRBD1 as D (6 bases). Germline-derived CDR1 and CDR2 are MDHEN and SYDVKM. There are 16 residues in the CDR3. Trimming shortened V by 6 bases and J by 0 bases, and 17 bases separated the two germline ends. CDR3 in DNA: TGTGCCAGCAGCGCGACGGGGGGCGCGGTGAACACTGAAGCTTTCTTT. As protein: CASSATGGAVNTEAFF.

About this clone itself: Other DNA sequences within the sample encode an identical CDR3. The chain has TRBV6-1 and TRBJ2-7; TRBD1 is a possible D gene (6 bases). V was cut by 6 bases and J by 6 bases, with 15 bases left in between. This CDR3 is built from 13 residues. CDR1 and CDR2 from the germline V gene are MNHNS and SASEGT. CDR3 amino acids: CASSRDTEAEQYF. CDR3 nucleotides: TGTGCCAGCAGCCGGGACACCGAGGCCGAGCAGTACTTC.

This chain links TRBV28 with TRBJ2-2; D remains unclear. V lost 7 bases, J lost 4 bases, and 10 bases lay in between. Germline-derived CDR1 and CDR2 are MDHEN and SYDVKM. The CDR3 is 13 residues long. This chain's CDR3 is CASTRTVTGELFF. The CDR3, as DNA: TGTGCCAGCACCAGGACCGTCACCGGGGAGCTGTTTTTT.

The chain carries TRBV27 and TRBJ2-5; weak D call: TRBD1 (5 bases). The CDR3 sequence is 20 residues long. The V gene lost 4 bases and the J gene lost 1 base, with 28 bases spanning the gap. The germline V gene encodes CDR1 MNHEY and CDR2 SMNVEV (reference sequence). As DNA, the CDR3 is TGTGCCAGCAGTTCAGCTCCCTTATTCCCGAGCCAGGGTGGCCAAGAGACCCAGTACTTC. Protein sequence: CASSSAPLFPSQGGQETQYF.

The chain links TRBV30 to TRBJ2-2; D uncertain. Germline V gene lookup returns CDR1 GTSNPN and CDR2 SVGIG (reference sequence). The CDR3 extends over 14 amino acids. The V gene lost 2 bases and the J gene lost 6 bases, with 13 bases spanning the gap. Written as DNA, the CDR3 is TGTGCCTGGAGTCTCTTGGACGAGGCCGGGGAGCTGTTTTTT. Protein product: CAWSLLDEAGELFF. The complete variable domain, with remaining parts taken from reference TRBV30 and TRBJ2-2, reads SQTIHQWPATLVQPVGSPLSLECTVEGTSNPNLYWYRQAAGRGLQLLFYSVGIGQISSEVPQNLSASRPQDRQFILSSKKLLLSDSGFYLCAWSLLDEAGELFFGEGSRLTVL.

This chain links TRBV5-4 with TRBJ2-5; TRBD2 matches 9 bases. V shed 8 bases, J shed 3 bases, and the junction held 11 bases outside the gene matches. CDR3 size: 15 residues. Germline V CDR1 and CDR2: SGHNT, YYREEE (reference sequence). In DNA form, the CDR3 reads TGTGCCAGTAGATTGAGGGCTAGCGGGAAAGAGACCCAGTACTTC. Translated, it gives CASRLRASGKETQYF.

This chain joins TRBV27 and TRBJ2-1; D is unclear. The ends were cut back, 4 bases at V and 8 bases at J, with 15 bases in the middle. Germline V gene sequence: CDR1 MNHEY, CDR2 SMNVEV (reference sequence). This CDR3 contains 14 residues. CDR3 nucleotide sequence: TGTGCCAGCAGTTGGACCCGCATTAGGGATGAGCAGTTCTTC. The encoded protein is CASSWTRIRDEQFF.